This T cell receptor beta chain was recorded in a study of blood T cells in healthy people across ages (dated by TCRdb to between 2014 and 2017). With respect to the entire study: Template switching captured roughly one uniquely barcoded TCR beta cDNA molecule per two T cells in model experiments. To track age-related changes in TCR beta repertoire diversity, the study relied on deep sequencing normalized with unique cDNA molecular identifiers. The donors were divided into four age groups: young (average around 16 years), middle-aged (approximately 41), aged (approximately 62) and long-lived (about 84). To avoid experimental bias, donors of different ages were distributed randomly across sequencing lanes. The study analyzed two additional independent replicas of 1 million unique cDNA reads from the same blood draw for two donors, one aged 18 to 30 and one aged 80 or older. What the research found in general, with its limitations: Compared with the aged group, the long-lived group had more naive CD4+ T cells, fewer expanded clones and increased TCR diversity, suggesting age selection. Since profiling was done on bulk unsorted PBMCs, naive and antigen-experienced compartments could not be conclusively compared. A strong correlation was found between observed TCR beta diversity and the percentage of naive T cells measured by flow cytometry. Total diversity estimates from one million sequenced T cells were considered lower bounds and underestimates. As age increased, observed TCR beta diversity per million T cells dropped in a roughly linear way, and a significant reduction was already evident by age 40. The CMV infection status of donors was not known, potentially confounding age-related changes in expanded clonotypes.

Receptors were amplified or captured by 5' RACE. Instrument on record: Illumina HiSeq 2500. A second PCR of roughly 7 to 11 cycles was performed with a sample-barcoded 5' primer and a J-beta primer mix. Each TCR beta cDNA molecule received a unique molecular identifier from a template-switch 5' adaptor carrying 12 random nucleotides. At least 3 million CDR3-containing paired-end reads were obtained from each sample. First-strand cDNA was synthesized from all RNA with the Mint cDNA synthesis kit, primed by a TRBC-specific oligonucleotide. Following uracil-DNA glycosylase treatment, all cDNA underwent a first 18-cycle PCR with the universal primers M1SS and BC2_uni_R. As for how the authors treated the data: Normalization of each sample was performed by random selection of 1 million high-quality reads, each carrying a distinct molecular identifier. Reads sharing molecular identifiers were discarded rather than binned into consensus sequences. MiTCR, set to a Q25 quality threshold and the strictest error-elimination algorithm, was used for CDR3 identification, clonotype clustering and error correction. A nonparametric unseen species model with Euler transformation was used to estimate a lower bound on total TCR beta diversity. Through fastp at Q25 and MiXCR, TCRdb rebuilt clones from the public reads, retaining in-frame beta chains. Records with the same CDR3 protein are collapsed into one entry carrying the most frequent genes and DNA. TCRdb's processing, not the study's, gives the V and J calls here. Recorded for this sample are roughly 720,000 distinct CDR3 sequences; about 55% of them occurred a single time. In total, the top ten clones hold about 38% of the sample.

The count of this clonotype is one. Its antigen has not been determined. No quality values exist for individual bases; no much larger clone is one base distant. A single read makes a weak case. The donors were 40 or so Caucasian individuals from Russia, aged roughly 6 to 100 years, who were systemically healthy. Around 9.7 milliliters of peripheral blood were collected from each donor into EDTA-treated Vacutainer tubes. Ficoll-Paque density-gradient centrifugation was used to isolate PBMCs, with at least 7 million per sample. Total RNA, at least 5.5 micrograms per sample, was extracted from PBMCs with Trizol reagent. The percentages of naive CD45RAhigh/CD27high T cells were determined by flow cytometry on a PBMC aliquot from every donor. Inclusive of the bounding cysteine and phenylalanine, the CDR3 is 16 residues long. The sequence is cut down to CDR3 DNA, 48 bases in frame from base 1.

The receptor comes from a man older than 75 in good health. Sequenced material: blood. The rearrangement joined TRBV21-1 to TRBJ2-7; the table's D gene call, TRBD1, was not cross checked with the DNA. TRBV21-1 is a pseudogene locus. The CDR3 is CASSKGGQIDSYEQYF. The DNA sequence is TGTGCCAGCAGCAAAGGGGGACAGATTGACTCCTACGAGCAGTACTTC.